The 14 T cell receptor beta chains given below trace back to one sample, sequenced in a study of blood T cells in healthy people across ages. It was with a sample-barcoded 5' primer and a J-beta primer mix that a second PCR of about 6 to 12 cycles was run. MiXCR, applied by TCRdb to the 5' RACE reads, yields one record per CDR3 protein. This table has 380,000 or so distinct CDR3 sequences, about 55% appearing once. Sequenced material: blood. The receptors were gathered from a man aged 55 to 70 in good health.

This clonotype has just a few counts. The rearrangement joins TRBV20-1 to TRBJ2-1; 7 bases align to TRBD2. Germline assignment: CDR1 DFQATT and CDR2 SNEGSKA (reference sequence). V was clipped by 6 bases and J by 5 bases; unmatched bases: 10. The CDR3 loop spans 14 amino acids. The CDR3 region has the DNA TGCAGTGCCCAACTAGCGCGACTGAACAATGAGCAGTTCTTC. Its translation is CSAQLARLNNEQFF.

The chain employs TRBV7-2 and TRBJ2-5; 8 positions match TRBD2. The CDR3 is 15 residues long. J gave up 2 bases and V 5 bases, and 7 bases lay outside the gene matches. The germline V gene encodes CDR1 SGHTA and CDR2 FQGNSA. The CDR3 protein is CASSRGGLPQETQYF. The DNA of the CDR3 is TGTGCCAGCAGCCGGGGGGGACTCCCTCAAGAGACCCAGTACTTC.

This clonotype was counted only a few times. This chain joins TRBV6-2 or TRBV6-3 and TRBJ2-4; D is possibly TRBD1 or TRBD2 (5 bases each). The J call may be incorrect, as the DNA end agrees better with TRBJ2-5. CDR3 length equals 15 residues. CDR1 is MNHEY, CDR2 SVGEGT, per germline. The CDR3, as DNA: TGTGCCAGCAGTTACTGGGGGACCACGGCAGAGACCCAGTACTTC. Its translation is CASSYWGTTAETQYF.

The V gene is TRBV4-1, the J gene TRBJ2-1, with 7 bases identical to TRBD2. The CDR3 extends over 17 amino acids. Germline assignment: CDR1 MGHRA and CDR2 YSYEKL. V dropped 1 base and J dropped 2; count of bases not matched to a gene: 8. In nucleotides, the CDR3 is TGCGCCAGCAGCCAAGCCCCCAGCGGGGAGACCTACAATGAGCAGTTCTTC. Its translation: CASSQAPSGETYNEQFF.

This rearrangement joins TRBV6-5 to TRBJ2-3, with D possibly being TRBD2 (5 bases). Trimming left V 4 bases short and J 7 bases short, with 9 bases between. This CDR3 region has 12 residues. Germline loops: CDR1 MNHEY, CDR2 SVGAGI. The CDR3 protein is CASSSPGNTQYF. CDR3 in DNA: TGTGCCAGCAGTTCCCCGGGGAATACGCAGTATTTT.

The CDR3: CASRTGTGYGYTF. CDR3 bases: TGTGCCAGCAGGACCGGGACAGGATATGGCTACACCTTC. This chain uses TRBV28 with TRBJ1-2, with 8 bases that match TRBD1. The CDR3 is made up of 13 amino acids. Germline V lookup: CDR1 MDHEN, CDR2 SYDVKM. Unmatched junction bases numbered 5, after V lost 6 bases and J lost 5 bases.

Ten or more counts support this clonotype. This chain connects TRBV5-1 to TRBJ2-7; 9 bases are shared with TRBD1. The V segment lost 1 base and the J segment 2 bases; nucleotides outside the gene matches: 1. The CDR3 runs 14 residues. Germline lookup yields CDR1 SGHRS and CDR2 YFSETQ. The CDR3 DNA reads as TGCGCCAGCAGCTTGAGGACAGGGGCCTACGAGCAGTACTTC. Protein product: CASSLRTGAYEQYF.

The rearrangement uses TRBV28 and TRBJ2-3; D unclear. Germline V lookup: CDR1 MDHEN, CDR2 SYDVKM. Deletions cut 2 bases from V and 6 bases from J, with 12 bases between. The CDR3 is 14 residues long. The CDR3 sequence is CASSLDPSADTQYF. For the CDR3, the DNA is TGTGCCAGCAGTTTAGACCCCTCGGCCGATACGCAGTATTTT. The variable domain in full, with the rest retrieved from reference TRBV28 and TRBJ2-3, is DVKVTQSSRYLVKRTGEKVFLECVQDMDHENMFWYRQDPGLGLRLIYFSYDVKMKEKGDIPEGYSVSREKKERFSLILESASTNQTSMYLCASSLDPSADTQYFGPGTRLTVL.

Concerning this clonotype: One end of the junction does not line up with germline, which may come from a read error. This chain joins TRBV4-3 and TRBJ2-5, with D possibly TRBD2 on 6 matching bases. This CDR3 is built from 15 residues. CDR1 is LGHNA, CDR2 YSLEER, per germline. In DNA, the CDR3 is TGCGCCAGCGGCCAAGCCCTAAGACTAGGAGAGACCCAGTACTTC. It yields the protein CASGQALRLGETQYF.

This clonotype has more than one count but fewer than ten. The chain couples TRBV27 to TRBJ2-3, with 14 bases fitting TRBD2. This CDR3 has 16 amino acids. Per the germline V gene, CDR1 is MNHEY and CDR2 is SMNVEV (reference sequence). The junction had 5 bases not matched to a gene; V was cut back by 7 bases and J by 2 bases. The CDR3 nucleotides read TGTGCCAGCATACGACTAGCGGGAGGGTCCACAGATACGCAGTATTTT. The encoded protein is CASIRLAGGSTDTQYF.

This clonotype was seen only a few times. CDR3 DNA sequence: TGTGCCAGCAGCTTGCAAGGGGCTCTTTACCAAGAGACCCAGTACTTC. Encoded protein: CASSLQGALYQETQYF. The genes are TRBV5-4 and TRBJ2-5; tentative D call: TRBD1 (5 bases). V gave up 1 base and J gave up 0 bases, with 13 bases separating them. The CDR3 consists of 16 residues. Per the germline V gene, CDR1 is SGHNT and CDR2 is YYREEE (reference sequence). The complete variable domain, with remaining parts taken from reference TRBV5-4 and TRBJ2-5, reads ETGVTQSPTHLIKTRGQQVTLRCSSQSGHNTVSWYQQALGQGPQFIFQYYREEENGRGNFPPRFSGLQFPNYSSELNVNALELDDSALYLCASSLQGALYQETQYFGPGTRLLVL.

This clonotype was seen a handful of times. This rearrangement joins TRBV29-1 to TRBJ1-2; D unclear. The CDR3 contains 12 residues. Trimming removed 6 bases from V and 4 bases from J, with 12 bases in between. CDR1 is SQVTM and CDR2 is ANQGSEA in the germline V gene. The CDR3 DNA reads as TGCAGCGTACCGACACTGAGCTATGGCTACACCTTC. Translated: CSVPTLSYGYTF. The whole variable domain, remainder taken from reference TRBV29-1 and TRBJ1-2, is SAVISQKPSRDICQRGTSLTIQCQVDSQVTMMFWYRQQPGQSLTLIATANQGSEATYESGFVIDKFPISRPNLTFSTLTVSNMSPEDSSIYLCSVPTLSYGYTFGSGTRLTVV.

A single count supports this clonotype. This chain connects TRBV7-9 to TRBJ2-6; D is ambiguous. Germline values: CDR1 SEHNR, CDR2 FQNEAQ (reference sequence). The CDR3 has 14 residues. V was cut by 3 bases and J by 0 bases, with 3 bases left in between. The CDR3 reads CASSFVSGANVLTF. The CDR3 nucleotides read TGTGCCAGCAGCTTCGTCTCTGGGGCCAACGTCCTGACTTTC.

The chain has TRBV21-1 and TRBJ2-7; the DNA was not used to check the table's D call, TRBD1. TRBV21-1 has pseudogene status. The CDR3 runs 11 residues. In DNA form, the CDR3 reads TGTGCCAGATACAGGGGGCACGAGCAGTACTTC. Protein: CARYRGHEQYF.